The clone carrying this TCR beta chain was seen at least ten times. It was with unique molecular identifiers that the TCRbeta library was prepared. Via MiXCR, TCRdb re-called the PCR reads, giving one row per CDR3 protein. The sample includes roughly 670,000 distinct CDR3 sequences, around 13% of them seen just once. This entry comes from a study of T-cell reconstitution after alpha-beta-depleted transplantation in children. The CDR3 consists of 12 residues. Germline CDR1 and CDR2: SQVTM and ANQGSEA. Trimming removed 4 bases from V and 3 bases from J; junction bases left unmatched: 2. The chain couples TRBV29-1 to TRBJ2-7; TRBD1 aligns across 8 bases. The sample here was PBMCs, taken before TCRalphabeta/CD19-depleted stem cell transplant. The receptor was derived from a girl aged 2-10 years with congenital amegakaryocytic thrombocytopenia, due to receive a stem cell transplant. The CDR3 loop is CSVGGQVYEQYF. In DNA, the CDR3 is TGCAGCGTTGGGGGACAGGTCTACGAGCAGTACTTC.